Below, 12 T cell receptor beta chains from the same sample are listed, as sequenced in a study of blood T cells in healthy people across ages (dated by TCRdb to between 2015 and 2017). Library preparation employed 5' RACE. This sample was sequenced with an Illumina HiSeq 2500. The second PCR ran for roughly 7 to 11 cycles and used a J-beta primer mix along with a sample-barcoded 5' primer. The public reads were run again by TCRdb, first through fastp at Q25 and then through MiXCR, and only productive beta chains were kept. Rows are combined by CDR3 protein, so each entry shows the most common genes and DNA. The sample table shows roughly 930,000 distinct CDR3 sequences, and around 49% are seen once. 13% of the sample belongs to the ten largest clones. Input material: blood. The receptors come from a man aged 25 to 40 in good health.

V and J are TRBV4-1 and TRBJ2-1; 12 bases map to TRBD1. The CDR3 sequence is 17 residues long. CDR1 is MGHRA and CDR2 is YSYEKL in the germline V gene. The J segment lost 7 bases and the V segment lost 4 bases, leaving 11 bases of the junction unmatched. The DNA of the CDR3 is TGCGCCAGCAGCCCGTCTCCGGGACAGGGGGCTGAAAATGAGCAGTTCTTC. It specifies CASSPSPGQGAENEQFF.

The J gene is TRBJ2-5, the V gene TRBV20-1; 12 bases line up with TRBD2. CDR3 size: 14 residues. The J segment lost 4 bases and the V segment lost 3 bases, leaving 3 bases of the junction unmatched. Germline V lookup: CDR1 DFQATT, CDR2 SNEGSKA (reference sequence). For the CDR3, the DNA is TGCAGTGCTAGCCCGACTAGCGGGGGAGAGACCCAGTACTTC. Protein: CSASPTSGGETQYF.

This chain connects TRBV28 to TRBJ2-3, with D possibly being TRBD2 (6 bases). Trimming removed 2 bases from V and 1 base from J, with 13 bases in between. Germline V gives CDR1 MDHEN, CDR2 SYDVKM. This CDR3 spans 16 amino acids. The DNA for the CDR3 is TGTGCCAGCAGTTTAATTAGGCGGGGAGGCACAGATACGCAGTATTTT. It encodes CASSLIRRGGTDTQYF.

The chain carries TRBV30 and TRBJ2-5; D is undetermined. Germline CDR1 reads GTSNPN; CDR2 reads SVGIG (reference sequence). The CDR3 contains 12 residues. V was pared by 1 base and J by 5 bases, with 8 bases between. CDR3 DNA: TGTGCCTGGAGTGGCCGAATCGAGACCCAGTACTTC. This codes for CAWSGRIETQYF.

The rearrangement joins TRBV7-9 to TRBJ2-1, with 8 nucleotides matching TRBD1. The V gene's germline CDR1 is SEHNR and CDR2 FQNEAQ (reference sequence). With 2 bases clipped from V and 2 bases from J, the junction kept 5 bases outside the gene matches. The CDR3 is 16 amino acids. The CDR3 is CASSLYTGGAYNEQFF. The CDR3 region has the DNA TGTGCCAGCAGCTTATATACAGGGGGAGCCTACAATGAGCAGTTCTTC.

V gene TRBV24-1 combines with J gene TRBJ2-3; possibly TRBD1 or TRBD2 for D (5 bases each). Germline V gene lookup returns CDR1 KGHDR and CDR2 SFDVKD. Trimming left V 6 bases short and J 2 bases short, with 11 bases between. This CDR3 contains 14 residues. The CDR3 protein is CATSRAGTTDTQYF. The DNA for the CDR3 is TGTGCCACCAGTCGGGCAGGGACCACAGATACGCAGTATTTT.

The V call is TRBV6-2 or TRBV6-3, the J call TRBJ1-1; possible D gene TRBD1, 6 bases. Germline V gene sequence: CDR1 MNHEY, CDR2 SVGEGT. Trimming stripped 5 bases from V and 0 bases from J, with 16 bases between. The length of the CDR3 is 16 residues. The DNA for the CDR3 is TGTGCCAGCAGTCTCGAAGTCGGACAGTTGAACACTGAAGCTTTCTTT. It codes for CASSLEVGQLNTEAFF.

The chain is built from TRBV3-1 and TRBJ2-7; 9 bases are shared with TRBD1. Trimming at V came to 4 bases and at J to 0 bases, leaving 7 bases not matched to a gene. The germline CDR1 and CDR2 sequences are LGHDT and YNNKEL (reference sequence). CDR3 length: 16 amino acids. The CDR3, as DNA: TGTGCCAGCAGCCGGACAGGGGCCTACAGCTCCTACGAGCAGTACTTC. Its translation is CASSRTGAYSSYEQYF.

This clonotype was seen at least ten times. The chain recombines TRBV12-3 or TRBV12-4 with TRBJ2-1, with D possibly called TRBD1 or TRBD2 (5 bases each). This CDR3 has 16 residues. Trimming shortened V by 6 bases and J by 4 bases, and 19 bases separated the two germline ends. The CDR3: CASRPRGQSGYNEQFF. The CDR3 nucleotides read TGTGCCAGCAGACCTCGGGGCCAAAGCGGTTACAATGAGCAGTTCTTC.

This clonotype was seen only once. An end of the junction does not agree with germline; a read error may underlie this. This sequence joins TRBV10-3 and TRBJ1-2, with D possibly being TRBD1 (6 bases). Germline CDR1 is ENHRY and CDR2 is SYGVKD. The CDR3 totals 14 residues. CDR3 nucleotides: TGTGCCATCACCGCACAGGGCCAGGGGTATGGCTACATCTTC. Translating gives CAITAQGQGYGYIF.

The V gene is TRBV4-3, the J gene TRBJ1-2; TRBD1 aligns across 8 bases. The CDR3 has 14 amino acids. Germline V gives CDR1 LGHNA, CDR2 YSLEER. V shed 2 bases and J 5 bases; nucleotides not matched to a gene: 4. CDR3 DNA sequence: TGCGCCAGCAGCCAAACAGGGGGTTCTTATGGCTACACCTTC. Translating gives CASSQTGGSYGYTF.

In DNA, the CDR3 is TGCGCCAGCAGCTTAGCACAGGAAGACTATGGCTACACCTTC. It is translated as CASSLAQEDYGYTF. The chain has TRBV5-1 and TRBJ1-2; tentatively, D is TRBD1 (5 bases). This CDR3 region has 14 residues. Germline-derived CDR1 and CDR2 are SGHRS and YFSETQ. Trimming pared 2 bases from V and 3 bases from J, leaving 11 bases between.